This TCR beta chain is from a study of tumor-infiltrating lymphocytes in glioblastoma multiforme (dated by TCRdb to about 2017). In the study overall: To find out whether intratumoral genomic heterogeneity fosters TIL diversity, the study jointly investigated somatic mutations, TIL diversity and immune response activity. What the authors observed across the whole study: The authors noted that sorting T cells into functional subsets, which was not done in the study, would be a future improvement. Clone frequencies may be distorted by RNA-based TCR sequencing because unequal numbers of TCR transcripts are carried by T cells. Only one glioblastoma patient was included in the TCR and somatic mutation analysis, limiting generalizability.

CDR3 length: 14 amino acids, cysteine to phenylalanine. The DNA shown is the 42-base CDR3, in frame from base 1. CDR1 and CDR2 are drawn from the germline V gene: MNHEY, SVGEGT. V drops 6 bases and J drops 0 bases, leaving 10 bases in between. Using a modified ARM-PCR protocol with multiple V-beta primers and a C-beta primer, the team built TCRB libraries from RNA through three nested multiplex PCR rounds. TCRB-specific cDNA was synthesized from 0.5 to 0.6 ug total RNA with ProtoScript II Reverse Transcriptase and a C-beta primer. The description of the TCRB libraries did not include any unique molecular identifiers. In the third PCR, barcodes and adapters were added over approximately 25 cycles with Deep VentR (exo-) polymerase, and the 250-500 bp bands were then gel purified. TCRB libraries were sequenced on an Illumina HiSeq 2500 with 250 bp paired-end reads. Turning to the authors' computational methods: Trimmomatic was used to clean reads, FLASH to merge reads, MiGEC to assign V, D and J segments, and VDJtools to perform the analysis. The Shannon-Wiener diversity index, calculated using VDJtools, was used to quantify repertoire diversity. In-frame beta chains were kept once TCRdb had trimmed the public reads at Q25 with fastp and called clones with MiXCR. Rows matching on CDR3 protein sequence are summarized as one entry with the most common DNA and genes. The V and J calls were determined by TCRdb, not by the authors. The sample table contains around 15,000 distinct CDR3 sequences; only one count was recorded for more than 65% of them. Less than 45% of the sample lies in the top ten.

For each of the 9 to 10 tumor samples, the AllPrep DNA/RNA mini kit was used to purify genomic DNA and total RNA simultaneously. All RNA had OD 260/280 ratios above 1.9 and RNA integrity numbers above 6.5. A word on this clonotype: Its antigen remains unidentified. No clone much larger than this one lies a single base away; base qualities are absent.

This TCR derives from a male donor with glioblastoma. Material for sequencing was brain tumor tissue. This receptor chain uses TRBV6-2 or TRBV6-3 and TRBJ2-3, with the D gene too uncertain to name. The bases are TGTGCCAGCAGCGCGGATACTAGCACAGATACGCAGTATTTT. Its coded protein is CASSADTSTDTQYF.